Shown below are 26 T cell receptor beta chains from a single sample sequenced in a study of lymphopenia after photon versus proton radiotherapy. This table comes from immunoSEQ multiplex PCR, and its TCRdb copy is limited to in-frame clones, with some not included. Among around 70,000 clones listed, approximately 91% were seen once. The sample here was peripheral blood, taken from a patient treated with photon-based radiotherapy. The receptors come from a woman in her sixties or seventies with pancreatic cancer.

J is TRBJ2-5 and V is TRBV19, with D possibly being TRBD1 (5 bases). The length of the CDR3 is 12 residues. The germline V gene has CDR1 LNHDA and CDR2 SQIVND (reference sequence). The ends were cut back, 2 bases at V and 4 bases at J, with 5 bases in the middle. The CDR3 nucleotides read TGTGCCAGTAGTATAACAGGAGAGACCCAGTACTTC. Residues: CASSITGETQYF.

This chain connects TRBV25-1 to TRBJ1-2, with D hard to call. CDR3 length: 13 residues. With 3 bases removed from V and 4 bases from J, the gap between germline ends came to 9 bases. Germline V gives CDR1 MGHDK, CDR2 SYGVNS. The CDR3: CASSDGRFYGYTF. CDR3 in DNA: TGTGCCAGCAGTGACGGACGGTTCTATGGCTACACCTTC.

The V and J genes are TRBV15 and TRBJ2-3; either TRBD1 or TRBD2 may fit D (5 bases each). The V gene lost 0 bases and the J gene lost 2 bases, with 9 bases spanning the gap. The CDR3 extends over 15 amino acids. Germline V gene sequence: CDR1 LNHNV, CDR2 YYDKDF (reference sequence). For the CDR3, the DNA is TGTGCCACCAGCAGAGACTCCGGGACCACAGATACGCAGTATTTT. Protein: CATSRDSGTTDTQYF.

In the case of this clone: A read error may produce the germline difference seen at one junction end. The V call is TRBV19, the J call TRBJ1-2, with TRBD1 identical over 8 bases. This CDR3 has 14 residues. Germline CDR1 LNHDA, CDR2 SQIVND (reference sequence). CDR3: CASSNQGAFYDYTF. The CDR3 coding sequence is TGTGCCAGTAGTAATCAGGGGGCTTTCTATGACTACACCTTC.

This chain links TRBV4-1 with TRBJ2-2, with D unclear. The germline V and J ends were trimmed by 4 bases and 8 bases, with 14 bases remaining between them. The CDR3 contains 14 residues. CDR1 is MGHRA and CDR2 is YSYEKL in the germline V gene. The CDR3 protein is CASSRRTPSGELFF. The CDR3 DNA follows: TGCGCCAGCAGCCGACGGACGCCGTCGGGGGAGCTGTTTTTT.

As DNA, the CDR3 is TGTGCCAGCCGATCTAGCGGGAGAGGGGAGGAGCTGTTTTTT. Amino acids: CASRSSGRGEELFF. The chain carries TRBV28 and TRBJ2-2; 10 bases map to TRBD2. The length of the CDR3 is 14 residues. Trimming took 8 bases from V and 10 from J; bases not matched to a gene: 10. Per germline, CDR1 MDHEN and CDR2 SYDVKM. Supplemented by reference TRBV28 and TRBJ2-2, the full variable domain reads DVKVTQSSRYLVKRTGEKVFLECVQDMDHENMFWYRQDPGLGLRLIYFSYDVKMKEKGDIPEGYSVSREKKERFSLILESASTNQTSMYLCASRSSGRGEELFFGEGSRLTVL.

The chain carries TRBV7-6 and TRBJ2-1, with D uncertain. The ends were cut back, 5 bases at V and 8 bases at J, with 25 bases in the middle. This CDR3 region has 17 residues. CDR1 and CDR2 (germline): SGHVS, FNYEAQ. The chain's CDR3 is CASSPRGRATRADEQFF. CDR3 nucleotide sequence: TGTGCCAGCAGCCCCCGCGGTAGGGCAACTCGGGCGGATGAGCAGTTCTTC.

The V gene is TRBV19, the J gene TRBJ1-4; a possible D gene is TRBD1 (6 bases). This CDR3 is 15 amino acids long. Trimming took off 5 bases at V and 8 bases at J, with 18 bases between the two ends. Looked up from germline, CDR1 is LNHDA and CDR2 is SQIVND (reference sequence). The CDR3, as DNA: TGTGCCAGTAGTGACGGAGGGACACAGGCGGAAAAACTGTTTTTT. Residues: CASSDGGTQAEKLFF.

This chain links TRBV27 with TRBJ2-7; D is ambiguous. V was trimmed by 3 bases and J by 3 bases, leaving 15 bases between them. Germline V gene data show CDR1 as MNHEY and CDR2 as SMNVEV (reference sequence). CDR3 length: 15 amino acids. DNA of the CDR3: TGTGCCAGCAGTTTTGGAGACCCAGATCACTACGAGCAGTACTTC. It yields the protein CASSFGDPDHYEQYF.

This chain joins TRBV28 and TRBJ2-7; 9 bases line up with TRBD1. Germline CDR1 reads MDHEN; CDR2 reads SYDVKM. The trim removed 7 bases at V and 4 bases at J, leaving 8 bases unmatched. This CDR3 region has 14 residues. This CDR3 reads CASIQPGQGYEQYF. CDR3 in DNA: TGTGCCAGCATCCAACCGGGACAGGGATACGAGCAGTACTTC.

This chain joins TRBV21-1 and TRBJ2-6; the table's D gene call, TRBD2, was not cross checked with the DNA. TRBV21-1 is a pseudogene locus. The CDR3 totals 19 residues. The CDR3 DNA follows: TGTGCCAGCAGCATGACATTGGGGGAGGGAACCTCTGGGGCCAACGTCCTGACTTTC. As protein: CASSMTLGEGTSGANVLTF.

In the case of this clone: The germline gene is not matched at one end of the junction; a read error may be the cause. The V and J genes are TRBV5-6 and TRBJ2-2, with D perhaps given as TRBD1 or TRBD2 (5 bases each). The CDR3 is 14 amino acids. The germline gives CDR1 SGHDT, CDR2 YYEEEE. In DNA form, the CDR3 reads TGTGCCAGCAGCCTGGGACCGAAGACCGGGGAGCTGTTTTTT. It specifies CASSLGPKTGELFF.

V usage is TRBV25-1 and J usage is TRBJ2-3; weak D call: TRBD2 (6 bases). The CDR3 is made up of 16 amino acids. Germline-derived CDR1 and CDR2 are MGHDK and SYGVNS. Trimming took off 4 bases at V and 2 bases at J, with 16 bases between the two ends. The CDR3 nucleotides read TGTGCCAGCAGTGCCACCATACTAGCTGTCACAGATACGCAGTATTTT. Its protein is CASSATILAVTDTQYF.

The CDR3 loop is CASSDAGPTSSGANVLTF. CDR3 DNA: TGTGCCAGCAGCGACGCGGGGCCTACCTCCTCTGGGGCCAACGTCCTGACTTTC. The rearrangement links TRBV7-6 to TRBJ2-6; D may be TRBD2 (6 bases). Trimming removed 5 bases from V and 0 bases from J, with 17 bases in between. CDR1 is SGHVS, CDR2 FNYEAQ, per germline. The CDR3 contains 18 residues.

The chain couples TRBV28 to TRBJ2-3; no clear D. The CDR3 has 13 amino acids. V shed 5 bases and J shed 0 bases, with 6 bases lying between them. Germline V gene data show CDR1 as MDHEN and CDR2 as SYDVKM. CDR3 nucleotides: TGTGCCAGCAGTGCCGGGAGCACAGATACGCAGTATTTT. Amino acids: CASSAGSTDTQYF.

V and J are TRBV11-2 and TRBJ1-2, with D hard to call. The CDR3 extends over 14 amino acids. Trimming pared 1 base from V and 5 bases from J, leaving 11 bases between. Germline CDR1 and CDR2: SGHAT and FQNNGV. Here the CDR3 DNA reads TGTGCCAGCAGCTTAGGTCGCCAGTTATATGGCTACACCTTC. It encodes CASSLGRQLYGYTF.

The V gene is TRBV6-1, the J gene TRBJ2-2, with D possibly being TRBD1 (5 bases). Trimming removed 4 bases from V and 5 bases from J, with 17 bases in between. CDR1 and CDR2 (germline): MNHNS, SASEGT. This CDR3 region has 16 residues. Here the CDR3 reads CASSGGVNRHTGELFF. As DNA, the CDR3 is TGTGCCAGCAGTGGAGGAGTAAACAGGCATACCGGGGAGCTGTTTTTT.

This rearrangement joins TRBV7-9 to TRBJ1-4; D is perhaps TRBD1 (6 bases). V was trimmed by 5 bases and J by 1 base, leaving 14 bases between them. Germline V gene data show CDR1 as SEHNR and CDR2 as FQNEAQ (reference sequence). The CDR3 covers 16 residues. DNA for the CDR3: TGTGCCAGCAGCGACTCATACAGGGTAACTAATGAAAAACTGTTTTTT. It encodes CASSDSYRVTNEKLFF. Full variable domain (missing parts from reference TRBV7-9 and TRBJ1-4): DTGVSQNPRHKITKRGQNVTFRCDPISEHNRLYWYRQTLGQGPEFLTYFQNEAQLEKSRLLSDRFSAERPKGSFSTLEIQRTEQGDSAMYLCASSDSYRVTNEKLFFGSGTQLSVL.

The chain joins TRBV19 to TRBJ1-3, with D possibly matching TRBD1 (5 bases). CDR1 and CDR2 (germline): LNHDA, SQIVND (reference sequence). The V end lost 6 bases, the J end lost 8 bases, and 11 bases lay between the germline ends. This CDR3 spans 12 amino acids. The CDR3 spells CASRRGADTIYF. The CDR3, as DNA: TGTGCCAGTAGACGGGGCGCGGACACCATATATTTT.

This chain joins TRBV29-1 and TRBJ1-1; D is unclear. Germline CDR1 SQVTM, CDR2 ANQGSEA. This CDR3 spans 13 amino acids. V dropped 7 bases and J dropped 3 bases, with 15 bases sitting between them. CDR3 amino acids: CSGWTRTDTEAFF. The CDR3 DNA is TGCAGCGGATGGACCCGGACGGACACTGAAGCTTTCTTT.

The rearrangement links TRBV5-4 to TRBJ2-7, with 12 bases identical to TRBD2. There are 19 residues in the CDR3. Germline V gene data show CDR1 as SGHNT and CDR2 as YYREEE (reference sequence). After removal of 0 bases from V and 0 bases from J, the junction contained 10 bases not matched to a gene. For the CDR3, the DNA is TGTGCCAGCAGCTTGGCCGGACTAGCGGGATCAGAAAGCTCCTACGAGCAGTACTTC. This codes for CASSLAGLAGSESSYEQYF.

The chain combines TRBV28 with TRBJ2-1; 12 positions match TRBD2. V was clipped by 2 bases and J by 1 base; unmatched bases: 9. CDR1 MDHEN and CDR2 SYDVKM come from the germline V gene. The CDR3 is 19 residues long. This CDR3 is CASSLGRLAGGWSYNEQFF. The DNA of the CDR3 is TGTGCCAGCAGTTTAGGTCGGCTAGCGGGAGGGTGGTCCTACAATGAGCAGTTCTTC.

The chain employs TRBV11-2 and TRBJ2-7; D may be TRBD1 (6 bases). The CDR3 runs 17 residues. Between the trimmed V and J ends, which lost 5 bases and 0 bases, there was a span of 20 bases. Per germline, CDR1 SGHAT and CDR2 FQNNGV. CDR3 in amino acids: CASSRGFGAGASYEQYF. CDR3 coding DNA: TGTGCCAGCAGCAGAGGGTTCGGAGCAGGGGCCTCCTACGAGCAGTACTTC.

The rearrangement joins TRBV7-2 to TRBJ2-2; 9 nucleotides align to TRBD1. Looked up from germline, CDR1 is SGHTA and CDR2 is FQGNSA. The V segment lost 5 bases and the J segment 6 bases; nucleotides outside the gene matches: 7. The CDR3 has 15 amino acids. The CDR3, as DNA: TGTGCCAGCAGCGTACAACAGGGGGCCGCCGGGGAGCTGTTTTTT. Translated: CASSVQQGAAGELFF.

The CDR3 loop is CASSLKGQGIITGELFF. CDR3 nucleotides: TGTGCCAGCAGCTTGAAGGGACAGGGGATAATCACCGGGGAGCTGTTTTTT. The rearrangement joins TRBV5-8 to TRBJ2-2, with 10 bases that match TRBD1. Unmatched junction bases numbered 7, after V lost 1 base and J lost 4 bases. Germline CDR1 SGHTS, CDR2 YDEGEE. The CDR3 has 17 amino acids.

The chain joins TRBV4-1 to TRBJ1-4; tentative D call: TRBD1 (5 bases). In germline, CDR1 is MGHRA, CDR2 YSYEKL. V lost 3 bases to trimming and J lost 8 bases, with 19 bases between them. The CDR3 totals 16 residues. The CDR3: CASSQSGPRADEKLFF. The CDR3 bases are TGCGCCAGCAGCCAGTCCGGGCCCAGGGCGGACGAAAAACTGTTTTTT.